The 22 T cell receptor beta chains given below trace back to one sample, sequenced in a study of T cell changes during pregnancy in multiple sclerosis. The table came from immunoSEQ multiplex PCR; TCRdb's copy has only in-frame clones and leaves some out. The sample includes about 76,000 clones, 90% to 95% of them seen just once. Here the sequenced sample was peripheral blood, taken in the first trimester of pregnancy. All receptors come from a female donor in good health, enrolled as a control in a pregnancy study.

This chain uses TRBV5-1 with TRBJ2-5, with a weak D call TRBD2 (5 bases). V dropped 2 bases and J dropped 3 bases, with 8 bases sitting between them. CDR3 length equals 13 residues. Germline V gene sequence: CDR1 SGHRS, CDR2 YFSETQ. CDR3 nucleotide sequence: TGCGCCAGCAGCTTTCTCGGGGAAGAGACCCAGTACTTC. Encoded protein: CASSFLGEETQYF.

The chain carries TRBV7-9 and TRBJ2-5; 9 bases align to TRBD2. Germline loops: CDR1 SEHNR, CDR2 FQNEAQ (reference sequence). The CDR3 consists of 17 residues. V shed 1 base, J shed 4 bases, and the junction held 10 bases outside the gene matches. For the CDR3, the DNA is TGTGCCAGCAGCTTAGGGCTAGCGGGATTGGGCGGAGAGACCCAGTACTTC. This encodes CASSLGLAGLGGETQYF. Using reference TRBV7-9 and TRBJ2-5 for the parts outside the CDR3, the full variable domain is DTGVSQNPRHKITKRGQNVTFRCDPISEHNRLYWYRQTLGQGPEFLTYFQNEAQLEKSRLLSDRFSAERPKGSFSTLEIQRTEQGDSAMYLCASSLGLAGLGGETQYFGPGTRLLVL.

This chain uses TRBV14 with TRBJ1-1, with 7 bases fitting TRBD1. From germline, CDR1 is SGHDN and CDR2 FVKESK. This CDR3 region has 14 residues. The ends lost 2 bases at V and 4 bases at J; junction bases unmatched: 4. CDR3 nucleotide sequence: TGTGCCAGCAGCCAAAGGAGGGGGCTCACTGAAGCTTTCTTT. This codes for CASSQRRGLTEAFF.

The chain employs TRBV5-6 and TRBJ1-1, with D uncertain. The CDR3 spans 14 residues. Germline CDR1 reads SGHDT; CDR2 reads YYEEEE. V lost 0 bases and J 1 base, leaving 7 bases between the germline ends. The CDR3 sequence is CASSLVQRNTEAFF. The CDR3 nucleotides read TGTGCCAGCAGCTTGGTTCAGCGGAACACTGAAGCTTTCTTT.

This chain uses TRBV18 with TRBJ2-5, with D maybe TRBD1 (6 bases). The CDR3 spans 13 residues. CDR1 and CDR2 (germline): KGHSH, LQKENI. Between the trimmed V and J ends, which lost 4 bases and 5 bases, there was a span of 11 bases. The CDR3 DNA follows: TGTGCCAGCTCACTTAGTACAGGGGAGACCCAGTACTTC. It translates to CASSLSTGETQYF.

The chain employs TRBV11-3 and TRBJ2-6; no clear D. The CDR3 loop spans 13 amino acids. Trimming removed 8 bases at V and 0 bases at J, with 5 bases between. CDR1 and CDR2 (germline): SGHNT, YENEEA. The CDR3 region is CASGHSGANVLTF. The DNA for the CDR3 is TGTGCCAGCGGGCACTCTGGGGCCAACGTCCTGACTTTC.

The chain carries TRBV5-1 and TRBJ2-1; tentative D call: TRBD1 (5 bases). V gave up 0 bases and J gave up 2 bases, with 9 bases separating them. CDR1 SGHRS and CDR2 YFSETQ come from the germline V gene. This CDR3 contains 15 residues. The CDR3, as DNA: TGCGCCAGCAGCTTGGGGGCAGGGCCCTACAATGAGCAGTTCTTC. Protein sequence: CASSLGAGPYNEQFF.

The chain is built from TRBV6-5 and TRBJ2-1; D perhaps matches TRBD1 (5 bases). The CDR3 totals 13 residues. With 2 bases removed from V and 3 bases from J, the gap between germline ends came to 5 bases. The germline gives CDR1 MNHEY, CDR2 SVGAGI. CDR3 protein: CASSYDSYNEQFF. The CDR3 nucleotides are TGTGCCAGCAGTTACGACAGCTACAATGAGCAGTTCTTC.

V and J are TRBV28 and TRBJ2-7; D perhaps matches TRBD1 (5 bases). Germline lookup yields CDR1 MDHEN and CDR2 SYDVKM. This CDR3 has 11 amino acids. Between the trimmed V and J ends, which lost 10 bases and 3 bases, there was a span of 10 bases. The CDR3 protein is CATDSNYEQYF. As DNA, the CDR3 is TGTGCCACCGACAGCAACTACGAGCAGTACTTC.

The sample holds one count of this clone. This may stem from a read error, because a much larger clone lies one nucleotide away. Other DNA variants within this sample encode the same CDR3. The gene calls are TRBV5-1 and TRBJ1-5; maybe TRBD1 (6 bases). V was pared by 0 bases and J by 1 base, with 8 bases between. CDR3 length equals 15 residues. CDR1 and CDR2 (germline): SGHRS, YFSETQ. The CDR3 DNA reads as TGCGCCAGCAGCTTGGAAGGGGGAAGCAATCAGCCCCAGCATTTT. Encoded protein: CASSLEGGSNQPQHF.

The rearrangement uses TRBV7-2 and TRBJ2-1; the D gene is possibly TRBD1 (6 bases). This CDR3 has 16 residues. Germline assignment: CDR1 SGHTA and CDR2 FQGNSA. The V gene lost 1 base and the J gene lost 4 bases, with 14 bases spanning the gap. The CDR3 DNA sequence: TGTGCCAGCAGCTTAGTATCCAGGGGAGAATACAATGAGCAGTTCTTC. This gives the protein CASSLVSRGEYNEQFF. Full variable domain (outside the CDR3, taken from reference TRBV7-2 and TRBJ2-1): GAGVSQSPSNKVTEKGKDVELRCDPISGHTALYWYRQSLGQGLEFLIYFQGNSAPDKSGLPSDRFSAERTGGSVSTLTIQRTQQEDSAVYLCASSLVSRGEYNEQFFGPGTRLTVL.

The sample holds one count of this clone. The J gene is TRBJ1-1, the V gene TRBV6-6, with 7 bases aligning to TRBD1. Trimming took 7 bases from V and 5 from J; bases not matched to a gene: 7. CDR1 and CDR2 (germline): MNHNY, SVGAGI (reference sequence). The CDR3 sequence is 13 residues long. CDR3 in DNA: TGTGCCAGCAACCCGGACAGGAGGACTGAAGCTTTCTTT. Protein product: CASNPDRRTEAFF.

A word on this clone: At one of its ends the junction is not consistent with the germline gene, which may arise from a read error. V and J are TRBV7-7 and TRBJ2-5; 10 bases map to TRBD1. The length of the CDR3 is 14 residues. Germline CDR1 SSHAT, CDR2 FNYEAQ (reference sequence). Written as DNA, the CDR3 is TGTGCTAGCAGCCCCGACAGGGGGCAGGGGACCCAGTACTTC. This encodes CASSPDRGQGTQYF.

The V call is TRBV27, the J call TRBJ2-2; 7 bases match TRBD1. The V and J ends lost 5 bases and 1 base, in that order; junction bases with no gene match: 4. The length of the CDR3 is 15 residues. The germline CDR1 and CDR2 sequences are MNHEY and SMNVEV (reference sequence). The CDR3: CASSTRDRNTGELFF. Written as DNA, the CDR3 is TGTGCCAGCAGTACAAGGGACAGGAACACCGGGGAGCTGTTTTTT.

The chain has TRBV10-3 and TRBJ1-1, with TRBD1 identical over 7 bases. After removal of 3 bases from V and 5 bases from J, the junction contained 12 bases not matched to a gene. This CDR3 has 16 amino acids. CDR1 is ENHRY, CDR2 SYGVKD, per germline. In DNA, the CDR3 is TGTGCCATCAGTGAAAACAGGGGCACATTGGTTACTGAAGCTTTCTTT. Encoded protein: CAISENRGTLVTEAFF.

The V call is TRBV19, the J call TRBJ1-2; 8 bases agree with TRBD1. This CDR3 is built from 15 residues. V shed 4 bases, J shed 2 bases, and the junction held 6 bases outside the gene matches. The germline gives CDR1 LNHDA, CDR2 SQIVND (reference sequence). CDR3 loop: CASSTTGQGNYGYTF. The CDR3 DNA follows: TGTGCCAGTAGTACCACCGGACAGGGCAACTATGGCTACACCTTC.

This chain uses TRBV5-1 with TRBJ2-2, with TRBD2 identical over 10 bases. This CDR3 comprises 15 residues. CDR1 is SGHRS, CDR2 YFSETQ, per germline. V was clipped by 5 bases and J by 4 bases; unmatched bases: 5. CDR3 loop: CASRLAGVGTGELFF. The CDR3, as DNA: TGCGCCAGCAGGCTAGCGGGAGTAGGCACCGGGGAGCTGTTTTTT.

The CDR3 region has the DNA TGTGCCAGCAGTTTAAGTCTAGCGGGTGCCGGGGAGCTGTTTTTT. Translated: CASSLSLAGAGELFF. The rearrangement joins TRBV27 to TRBJ2-2; 8 nucleotides agree with TRBD2. Unmatched junction bases numbered 5, after V lost 2 bases and J lost 6 bases. CDR1 and CDR2 (germline): MNHEY, SMNVEV (reference sequence). The CDR3 is 15 residues long.

In this sample, this clone turned up once. The chain uses TRBV4-1 and TRBJ1-3, with a tentative D call TRBD1 (5 bases). The germline gives CDR1 MGHRA, CDR2 YSYEKL. This CDR3 spans 15 amino acids. Deletions cut 1 base from V and 2 bases from J, with 9 bases between. The CDR3 region is CASSQVEGTGNTIYF. The CDR3 DNA reads TGCGCCAGCAGCCAAGTGGAGGGGACTGGAAACACCATATATTTT.

This clone appeared a few times. V usage is TRBV6-4 and J usage is TRBJ2-1; D unclear. The germline V gene encodes CDR1 MRHNA and CDR2 SNTAGT. V shed 2 bases and J shed 8 bases, with 10 bases lying between them. The length of the CDR3 is 13 residues. CDR3 in DNA: TGTGCCAGCAGTGACGGCTTTGAAGATGAGCAGTTCTTC. Residues: CASSDGFEDEQFF.

The chain carries TRBV5-1 and TRBJ1-1, with a possible D match to TRBD1 (5 bases). The CDR3 spans 15 residues. The germline CDR1 and CDR2 sequences are SGHRS and YFSETQ. V gave up 1 base and J gave up 2 bases, with 12 bases separating them. This chain's CDR3 is CASSLSTTGNTEAFF. The CDR3 region has the DNA TGCGCCAGCAGCTTGTCCACCACAGGAAACACTGAAGCTTTCTTT.

V gene TRBV28 combines with J gene TRBJ1-1; the D is unclear. Germline CDR1 is MDHEN and CDR2 is SYDVKM. The V end was cut by 4 bases, the J end by 3 bases, with 6 bases between. The CDR3 length is 12 residues. CDR3 loop: CASSSVHTEAFF. The CDR3 DNA follows: TGTGCCAGCAGTTCAGTGCACACTGAAGCTTTCTTT. Full variable domain (outside the CDR3, taken from reference TRBV28 and TRBJ1-1): DVKVTQSSRYLVKRTGEKVFLECVQDMDHENMFWYRQDPGLGLRLIYFSYDVKMKEKGDIPEGYSVSREKKERFSLILESASTNQTSMYLCASSSVHTEAFFGQGTRLTVV.